The following is a T cell receptor (beta chain) sequence with its context. The data originate from a study of blood T cell repertoires in COVID-19. Study-wide context: Researchers got acute and convalescent COVID-19 samples from the United States, Italy and Spain. T cells, B-cell-depleted T cells, or PBMCs supplied cDNA or gDNA.

Trimming cost V 2 bases and J 7 bases, with 15 bases left between them. The CDR3 loop spans 14 amino acids. Germline lookup yields CDR1 SGHRS and CDR2 YFSETQ. Original analysis: It was from reference gene primer amplification that nucleated cell counts were estimated. Libraries were prepared by immunoSEQ multiplex PCR; TCRdb keeps only in-frame clonotypes and omits some of them. The D gene and trimming were derived from the DNA, and the V and J assignments and clone size from that table. The sample lists about 47,000 clones; over 80% were seen once. The sample was peripheral blood. This TCR derives from a man aged 55-75 years with active COVID-19. V gene TRBV5-1 combines with J gene TRBJ1-2; a weak D match, TRBD1 (5 bases). The CDR3 loop reads CASSLSGGESGYTF. CDR3 bases: TGCGCCAGCAGCTTATCGGGAGGGGAAAGTGGCTACACCTTC.